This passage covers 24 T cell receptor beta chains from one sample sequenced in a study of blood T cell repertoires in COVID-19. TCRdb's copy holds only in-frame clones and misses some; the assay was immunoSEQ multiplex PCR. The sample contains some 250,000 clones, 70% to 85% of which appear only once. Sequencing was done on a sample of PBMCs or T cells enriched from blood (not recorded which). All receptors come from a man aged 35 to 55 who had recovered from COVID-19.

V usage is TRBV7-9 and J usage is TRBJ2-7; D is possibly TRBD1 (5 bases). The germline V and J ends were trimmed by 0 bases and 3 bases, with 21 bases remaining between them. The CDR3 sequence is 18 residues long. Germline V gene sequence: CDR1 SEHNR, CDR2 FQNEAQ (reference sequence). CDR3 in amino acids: CASSLAGYQGPDFYEQYF. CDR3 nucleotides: TGTGCCAGCAGCTTAGCCGGATATCAGGGCCCTGATTTCTACGAGCAGTACTTC.

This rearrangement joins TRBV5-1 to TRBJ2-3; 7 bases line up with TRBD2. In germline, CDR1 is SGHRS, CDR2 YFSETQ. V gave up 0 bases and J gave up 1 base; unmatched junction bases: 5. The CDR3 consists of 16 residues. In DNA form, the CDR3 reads TGCGCCAGCAGCTTGGAATCGGGGGGTGGCACAGATACGCAGTATTTT. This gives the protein CASSLESGGGTDTQYF.

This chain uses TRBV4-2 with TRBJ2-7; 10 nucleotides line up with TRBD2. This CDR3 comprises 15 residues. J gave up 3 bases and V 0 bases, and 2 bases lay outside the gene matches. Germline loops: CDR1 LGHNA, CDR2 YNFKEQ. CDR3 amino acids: CASSQEASGSYEQYF. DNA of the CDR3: TGTGCCAGCAGCCAAGAGGCTAGCGGGAGCTACGAGCAGTACTTC.

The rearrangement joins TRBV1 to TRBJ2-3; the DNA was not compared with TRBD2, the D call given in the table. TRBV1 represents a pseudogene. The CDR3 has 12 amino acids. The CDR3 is CTSSRLEDTQYF. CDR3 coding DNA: TGCACCAGCAGCCGTCTAGAGGATACGCAGTATTTT.

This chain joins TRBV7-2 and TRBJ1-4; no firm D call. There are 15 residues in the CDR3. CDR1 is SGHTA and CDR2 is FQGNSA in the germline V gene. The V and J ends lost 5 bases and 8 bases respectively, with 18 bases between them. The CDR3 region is CASSPTLGQREKLFF. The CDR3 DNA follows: TGTGCCAGCAGCCCTACCCTAGGGCAGCGGGAAAAACTGTTTTTT.

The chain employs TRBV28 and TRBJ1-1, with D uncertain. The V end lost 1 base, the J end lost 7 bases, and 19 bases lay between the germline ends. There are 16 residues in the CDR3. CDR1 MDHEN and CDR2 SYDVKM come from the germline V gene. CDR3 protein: CASSLLSTEATDEAFF. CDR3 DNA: TGTGCCAGCAGTTTATTGTCTACGGAGGCGACCGATGAAGCTTTCTTT.

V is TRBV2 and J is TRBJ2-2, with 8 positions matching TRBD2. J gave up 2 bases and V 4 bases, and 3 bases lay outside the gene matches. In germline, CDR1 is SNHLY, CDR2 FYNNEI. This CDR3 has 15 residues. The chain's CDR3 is CASSVSGINTGELFF. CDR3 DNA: TGTGCCAGCAGTGTTAGCGGGATTAACACCGGGGAGCTGTTTTTT.

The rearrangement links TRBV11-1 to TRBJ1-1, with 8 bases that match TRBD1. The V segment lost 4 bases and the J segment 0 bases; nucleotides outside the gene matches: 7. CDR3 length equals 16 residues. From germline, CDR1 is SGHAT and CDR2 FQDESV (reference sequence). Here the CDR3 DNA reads TGTGCCAGCAGCTCAGACAGGGGCAATTTGAACACTGAAGCTTTCTTT. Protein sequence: CASSSDRGNLNTEAFF.

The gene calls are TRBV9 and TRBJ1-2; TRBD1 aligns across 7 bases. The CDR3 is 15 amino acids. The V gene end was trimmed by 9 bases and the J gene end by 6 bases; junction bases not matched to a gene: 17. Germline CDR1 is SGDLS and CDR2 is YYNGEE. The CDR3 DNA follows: TGTGCCACCCCAGGGGGACCAGCAACCAGAAATGGCTACACCTTC. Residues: CATPGGPATRNGYTF.

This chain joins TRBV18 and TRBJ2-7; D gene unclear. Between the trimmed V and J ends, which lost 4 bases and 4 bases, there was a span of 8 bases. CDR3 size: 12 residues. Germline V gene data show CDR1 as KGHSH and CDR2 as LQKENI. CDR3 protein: CASSLTEYEQYF. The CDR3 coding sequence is TGTGCCAGCTCACTTACAGAGTACGAGCAGTACTTC.

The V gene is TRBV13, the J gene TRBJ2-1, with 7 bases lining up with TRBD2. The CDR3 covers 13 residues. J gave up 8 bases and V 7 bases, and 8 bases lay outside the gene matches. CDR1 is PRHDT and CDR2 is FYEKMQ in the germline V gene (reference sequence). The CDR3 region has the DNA TGTGCCAGCAAAGGGAGGGGCTGGGATGAGCAGTTCTTC. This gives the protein CASKGRGWDEQFF.

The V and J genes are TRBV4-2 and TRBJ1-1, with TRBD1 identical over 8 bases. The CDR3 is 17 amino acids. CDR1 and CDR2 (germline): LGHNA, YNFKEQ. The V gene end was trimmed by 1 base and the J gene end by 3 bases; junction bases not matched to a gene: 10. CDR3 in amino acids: CASSQGGPRGQDTEAFF. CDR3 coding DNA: TGTGCCAGCAGCCAAGGGGGACCCAGGGGGCAGGACACTGAAGCTTTCTTT.

CDR3 protein: CASSPFGGGRANTEAFF. CDR3 DNA sequence: TGTGCCAGCAGCCCCTTTGGGGGGGGCAGGGCGAACACTGAAGCTTTCTTT. The gene calls are TRBV3-1 (or the pseudogene TRBV3-2) and TRBJ1-1; D might be TRBD1 (6 bases). The germline V and J ends were trimmed by 4 bases and 1 base, with 19 bases remaining between them. The germline CDR1 and CDR2 sequences are LGHDT and YNNKEL (reference sequence). This CDR3 has 17 amino acids.

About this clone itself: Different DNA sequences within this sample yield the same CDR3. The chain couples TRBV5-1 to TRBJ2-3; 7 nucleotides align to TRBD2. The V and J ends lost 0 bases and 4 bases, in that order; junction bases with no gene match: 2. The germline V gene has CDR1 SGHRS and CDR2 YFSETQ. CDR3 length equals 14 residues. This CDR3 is CASSLGLASDTQYF. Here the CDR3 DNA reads TGCGCCAGCAGCTTGGGACTAGCCTCAGATACGCAGTATTTT.

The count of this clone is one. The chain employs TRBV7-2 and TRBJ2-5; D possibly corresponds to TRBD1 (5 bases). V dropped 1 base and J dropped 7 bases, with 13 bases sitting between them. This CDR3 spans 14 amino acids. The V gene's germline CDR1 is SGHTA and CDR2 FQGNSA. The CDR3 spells CASSLDPGPVTQYF. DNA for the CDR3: TGTGCCAGCAGCTTAGATCCAGGGCCGGTGACCCAGTACTTC.

CDR3 amino acids: CAISVVRQDYNEQFF. CDR3 DNA sequence: TGTGCCATCAGTGTGGTCAGGCAGGATTACAATGAGCAGTTCTTC. The chain joins TRBV10-3 to TRBJ2-1; D is unresolved. Germline CDR1 reads ENHRY; CDR2 reads SYGVKD. The CDR3 spans 15 residues. The V end was cut by 4 bases, the J end by 4 bases, with 14 bases between.

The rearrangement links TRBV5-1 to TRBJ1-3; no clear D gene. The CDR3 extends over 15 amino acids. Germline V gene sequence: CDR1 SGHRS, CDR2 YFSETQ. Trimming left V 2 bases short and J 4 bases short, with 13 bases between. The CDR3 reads CASSLDLSRGNTIYF. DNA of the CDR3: TGCGCCAGCAGCTTAGACCTTTCCAGGGGAAACACCATATATTTT.

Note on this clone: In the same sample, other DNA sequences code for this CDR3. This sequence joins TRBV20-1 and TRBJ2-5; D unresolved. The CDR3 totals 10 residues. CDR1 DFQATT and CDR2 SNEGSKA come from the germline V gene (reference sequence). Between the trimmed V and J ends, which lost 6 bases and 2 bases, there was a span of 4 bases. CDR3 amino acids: CSASQETQYF. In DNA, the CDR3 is TGCAGTGCCTCTCAAGAGACCCAGTACTTC.

This CDR3 is CASLRDRDRETQYF. In DNA form, the CDR3 reads TGTGCCAGTCTCCGGGACAGGGATCGGGAGACCCAGTACTTC. This chain uses TRBV2 with TRBJ2-5, with TRBD1 matching 9 bases. The CDR3 consists of 14 residues. Germline-derived CDR1 and CDR2 are SNHLY and FYNNEI. J was trimmed by 5 bases and V by 9 bases; bases with no gene match: 10.

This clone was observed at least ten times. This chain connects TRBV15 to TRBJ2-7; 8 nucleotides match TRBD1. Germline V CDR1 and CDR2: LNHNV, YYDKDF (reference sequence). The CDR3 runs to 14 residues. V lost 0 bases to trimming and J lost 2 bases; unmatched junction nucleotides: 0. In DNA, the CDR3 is TGTGCCACCAGCAGAGACAGGGGGCCCTACGAGCAGTACTTC. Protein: CATSRDRGPYEQYF.

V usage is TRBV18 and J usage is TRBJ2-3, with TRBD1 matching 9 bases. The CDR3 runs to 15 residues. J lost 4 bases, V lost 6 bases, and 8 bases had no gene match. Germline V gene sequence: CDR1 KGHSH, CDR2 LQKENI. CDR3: CASSEQGAGSDTQYF. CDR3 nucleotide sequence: TGTGCCAGCTCGGAACAGGGGGCCGGGTCAGATACGCAGTATTTT.

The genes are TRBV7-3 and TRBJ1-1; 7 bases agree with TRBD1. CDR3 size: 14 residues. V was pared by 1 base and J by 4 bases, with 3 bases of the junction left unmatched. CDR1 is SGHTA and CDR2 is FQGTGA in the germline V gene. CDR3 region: CASSLKAGGTEAFF. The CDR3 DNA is TGTGCCAGCAGCTTAAAGGCAGGGGGCACTGAAGCTTTCTTT. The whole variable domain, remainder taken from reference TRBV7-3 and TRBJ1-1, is GAGVSQTPSNKVTEKGKYVELRCDPISGHTALYWYRQSLGQGPEFLIYFQGTGAADDSGLPNDRFFAVRPEGSVSTLKIQRTERGDSAVYLCASSLKAGGTEAFFGQGTRLTVV.

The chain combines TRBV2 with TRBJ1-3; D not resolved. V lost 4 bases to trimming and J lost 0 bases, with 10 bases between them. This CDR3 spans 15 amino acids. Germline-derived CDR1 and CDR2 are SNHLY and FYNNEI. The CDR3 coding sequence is TGTGCCAGCAGTGGGCGGGGAGGCTCTGGAAACACCATATATTTT. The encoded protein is CASSGRGGSGNTIYF.

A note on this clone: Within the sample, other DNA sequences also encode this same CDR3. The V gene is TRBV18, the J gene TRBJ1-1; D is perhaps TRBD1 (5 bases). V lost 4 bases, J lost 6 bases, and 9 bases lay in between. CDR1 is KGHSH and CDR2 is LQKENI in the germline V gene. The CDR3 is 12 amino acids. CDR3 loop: CASSLTGAEAFF. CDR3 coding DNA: TGTGCCAGCTCACTAACAGGAGCTGAAGCTTTCTTT. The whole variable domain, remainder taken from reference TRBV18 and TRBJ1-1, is NAGVMQNPRHLVRRRGQEARLRCSPMKGHSHVYWYRQLPEEGLKFMVYLQKENIIDESGMPKERFSAEFPKEGPSILRIQQVVRGDSAAYFCASSLTGAEAFFGQGTRLTVV.